These 14 T cell receptor beta chains were sequenced from one sample in a study of blood T cell repertoires in COVID-19. Generated by immunoSEQ multiplex PCR, the TCRdb table keeps only in-frame clones and is missing some. The sample lists 130,000 or so clones; over 75% were seen once. The sequenced sample was peripheral blood. The receptors were sampled from a human donor in a cohort sampled during active COVID-19.

The V and J genes are TRBV28 and TRBJ1-1; 7 bases line up with TRBD1. V lost 6 bases and J lost 3; bases outside the gene matches: 10. The CDR3 sequence is 15 residues long. Germline CDR1 MDHEN, CDR2 SYDVKM. CDR3 DNA: TGTGCCAGCAGCACCGCAAAGACAGGGCACACTGAAGCTTTCTTT. It specifies CASSTAKTGHTEAFF.

The chain employs TRBV19 and TRBJ2-5; TRBD2 aligns across 10 bases. Germline lookup yields CDR1 LNHDA and CDR2 SQIVND (reference sequence). This CDR3 has 15 residues. With V trimmed by 6 bases and J by 5 bases, 9 bases remained unmatched. CDR3 region: CASSPGLAGAETQYF. The CDR3 nucleotides are TGTGCCAGTAGCCCGGGGCTAGCGGGAGCGGAGACCCAGTACTTC.

The chain employs TRBV7-3 and TRBJ2-3, with D possibly being TRBD2 (6 bases). V gave up 6 bases and J gave up 7 bases, with 20 bases separating them. The CDR3 runs to 15 residues. From germline, CDR1 is SGHTA and CDR2 FQGTGA. The CDR3 DNA follows: TGTGCCAGCAGTCTCGGCGGGATCGAAGCCAATACGCAGTATTTT. It translates to CASSLGGIEANTQYF.

This chain links TRBV3-1 (or the pseudogene TRBV3-2) with TRBJ1-5; 10 bases agree with TRBD1. The CDR3 is made up of 16 amino acids. CDR1 is LGHDT and CDR2 is YNNKEL in the germline V gene (reference sequence). V trimming: 3 bases; J trimming: 3 bases; junction bases outside the gene matches: 5. CDR3 residues: CASSQPGQGHNQPQHF. The CDR3 DNA is TGTGCCAGCAGCCAGCCGGGACAGGGGCACAATCAGCCCCAGCATTTT.

V gene TRBV24-1 combines with J gene TRBJ1-2; the match to TRBD1 covers 9 bases. Germline loops: CDR1 KGHDR, CDR2 SFDVKD. CDR3 length equals 15 residues. The V gene end was trimmed by 6 bases and the J gene end by 3 bases; junction bases not matched to a gene: 7. The DNA for the CDR3 is TGTGCCACCAGTAGACAGGGGGGAGAGGACTATGGCTACACCTTC. This sequence encodes CATSRQGGEDYGYTF.

This chain uses TRBV28 with TRBJ1-1; possible D gene TRBD1, 5 bases. CDR3 size: 13 residues. Per the germline V gene, CDR1 is MDHEN and CDR2 is SYDVKM. Trimming took 8 bases from V and 0 from J, leaving 10 bases between them. The CDR3 loop reads CASRGGVNTEAFF. CDR3 DNA: TGTGCCAGCCGGGGGGGAGTGAACACTGAAGCTTTCTTT.

J is TRBJ1-2 and V is TRBV7-6, with D maybe TRBD1 (5 bases). Germline V gene lookup returns CDR1 SGHVS and CDR2 FNYEAQ. Between the trimmed V and J ends, which lost 1 base and 7 bases, there was a span of 10 bases. There are 13 residues in the CDR3. The CDR3 DNA follows: TGTGCCAGCAGCTTAGTCGGGGGAAGTGGCTACACCTTC. Translated: CASSLVGGSGYTF.

J is TRBJ2-1 and V is TRBV5-1; TRBD1 matches 10 bases. Germline CDR1 is SGHRS and CDR2 is YFSETQ. The CDR3 loop spans 15 amino acids. With 4 bases clipped from V and 9 bases from J, the junction kept 10 bases outside the gene matches. The CDR3 DNA follows: TGCGCCAGCAGCCCAGGAGGGACAGGGGACGGTGAGCAGTTCTTC. It specifies CASSPGGTGDGEQFF.

The rearrangement joins TRBV18 to TRBJ1-2; D call uncertain. The germline V gene has CDR1 KGHSH and CDR2 LQKENI. V lost 3 bases to trimming and J lost 3 bases, with 11 bases between them. This CDR3 comprises 14 residues. Here the CDR3 reads CASSPPRVDYGYTF. For the CDR3, the DNA is TGTGCCAGCTCACCCCCGAGGGTGGACTATGGCTACACCTTC.

In this sample, this clone turned up once. The V and J genes are TRBV21-1 and TRBJ2-2; the D call in the table, TRBD2, was not verified against the DNA. TRBV21-1 is a pseudogene locus. The CDR3 totals 14 residues. The CDR3 DNA reads as TGTGCCAGCAGCAAAGGATGCGGTTCCGGGGAGCTGTTTTTT. Protein product: CASSKGCGSGELFF.

In its sample, this clone was seen a few times. This rearrangement joins TRBV21-1 to TRBJ1-1; the listed D gene, TRBD1, was not tested against the DNA. TRBV21-1 is flagged as a pseudogene. The CDR3 runs to 15 residues. CDR3 nucleotides: TGTGCCACCCCCCCGACAGGGCACATGAACACTGAAGCTTTCTTT. Residues: CATPPTGHMNTEAFF.

The chain has TRBV4-2 and TRBJ1-5, with 7 bases that match TRBD1. J was trimmed by 6 bases and V by 4 bases; bases with no gene match: 6. The length of the CDR3 is 14 residues. CDR1 and CDR2 (germline): LGHNA, YNFKEQ. The chain's CDR3 is CASSPKQGFQPQHF. CDR3 sequence (DNA): TGTGCCAGCAGCCCCAAACAGGGGTTTCAGCCCCAGCATTTT.

In its sample, this clone was seen once. V and J are TRBV2 and TRBJ2-7; weak D call: TRBD2 (6 bases). Trimming stripped 2 bases from V and 0 bases from J, with 8 bases between. CDR1 is SNHLY and CDR2 is FYNNEI in the germline V gene. This CDR3 region has 14 residues. The CDR3 loop is CASSELALSYEQYF. In DNA, the CDR3 is TGTGCCAGCAGTGAACTAGCGCTCTCCTACGAGCAGTACTTC.

The chain has TRBV2 and TRBJ2-2; TRBD1 might be the D (6 bases). The CDR3 consists of 16 residues. The V end lost 4 bases, the J end lost 0 bases, and 12 bases lay between the germline ends. Germline CDR1 reads SNHLY; CDR2 reads FYNNEI. CDR3 loop: CASSVEGGSNTGELFF. The CDR3 DNA follows: TGTGCCAGCAGTGTAGAAGGGGGTTCGAACACCGGGGAGCTGTTTTTT. Full variable domain (missing parts from reference TRBV2 and TRBJ2-2): EPEVTQTPSHQVTQMGQEVILRCVPISNHLYFYWYRQILGQKVEFLVSFYNNEISEKSEIFDDQFSVERPDGSNFTLKIRSTKLEDSAMYFCASSVEGGSNTGELFFGEGSRLTVL.